A single TCR beta chain is shown here with its context. This CDR3 spans 17 amino acids. With V trimmed by 1 base and J by 4 bases, 9 bases remained unmatched. Germline loops: CDR1 SGHVS, CDR2 FNYEAQ. The data stem from a study of T cells after yellow fever vaccination. Study context: For low cell numbers, libraries were made with SMART-Seq v4 Ultra Low Input.

Universal primer sites and UMIs were introduced during 5'RACE template-switching synthesis of TCR cDNA. TCRdb redid the calling of the 5' RACE reads with MiXCR, one entry per CDR3 protein. The profile shows about 300,000 distinct CDR3 sequences, around 6.8% of them singletons. V usage is TRBV7-6 and J usage is TRBJ2-1, with 8 nucleotides matching TRBD2. The sample was PBMCs, taken around 45 days after the first yellow fever vaccination. This TCR derives from a man aged 18 to 30 who received the YFV17D yellow fever vaccine. CDR3 bases: TGTGCCAGCAGCTTAGGGTCCTCTAGCGGGTGGTACAATGAGCAGTTCTTC. It codes for CASSLGSSSGWYNEQFF.